This T cell receptor beta chain is from a study of radiation and T cells in renal cell carcinoma. Notes on the study in general: Pretreatment tumor biopsies were lacking, so baseline clonotypes are unknown. In blood, top tumor clones expanded by 2 weeks, shrinking by 4.

As to this clone: Its antigen is currently unknown.

The time point here: blood 2 weeks post-SBRT. Treatment noted: 15 Gy SBRT to primary tumor, nephrectomy 4 weeks later. Per germline, CDR1 SGHTS and CDR2 YDEGEE. Trimming stripped 3 bases from V and 7 bases from J, with 14 bases between. The CDR3 contains 15 residues. Using immunoSEQ multiplex PCR, the repertoire was profiled, and TCRdb retains in-frame clones only, with some absent. Of about 150,000 clones in the sample, 87% were seen once. Sample: blood, taken from a patient whose treatment included radiotherapy and nephrectomy. The chain combines TRBV5-8 with TRBJ1-6; weak D call: TRBD1 (6 bases). The origin of this receptor is a woman aged 45 to 65 with renal cell carcinoma. CDR3 sequence (DNA): TGTGCCAGCAGCTGGGCCGGGACACCGAATTCACCCCTCCACTTT. Residues: CASSWAGTPNSPLHF.